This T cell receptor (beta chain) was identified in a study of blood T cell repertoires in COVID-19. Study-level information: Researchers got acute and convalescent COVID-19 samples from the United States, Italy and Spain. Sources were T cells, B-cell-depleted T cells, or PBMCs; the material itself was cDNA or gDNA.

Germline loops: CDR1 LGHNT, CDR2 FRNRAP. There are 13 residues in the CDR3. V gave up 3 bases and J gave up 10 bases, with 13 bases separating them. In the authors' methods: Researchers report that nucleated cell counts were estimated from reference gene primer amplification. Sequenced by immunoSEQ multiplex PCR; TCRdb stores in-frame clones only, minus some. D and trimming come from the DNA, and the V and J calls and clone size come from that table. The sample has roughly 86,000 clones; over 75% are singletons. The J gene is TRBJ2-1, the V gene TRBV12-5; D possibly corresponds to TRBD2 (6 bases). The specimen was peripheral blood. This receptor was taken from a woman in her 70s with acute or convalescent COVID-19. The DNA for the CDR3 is TGTGCTAGTGGTTTTGCCCTAGCGCGGGAGCAGTTCTTC. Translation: CASGFALAREQFF.